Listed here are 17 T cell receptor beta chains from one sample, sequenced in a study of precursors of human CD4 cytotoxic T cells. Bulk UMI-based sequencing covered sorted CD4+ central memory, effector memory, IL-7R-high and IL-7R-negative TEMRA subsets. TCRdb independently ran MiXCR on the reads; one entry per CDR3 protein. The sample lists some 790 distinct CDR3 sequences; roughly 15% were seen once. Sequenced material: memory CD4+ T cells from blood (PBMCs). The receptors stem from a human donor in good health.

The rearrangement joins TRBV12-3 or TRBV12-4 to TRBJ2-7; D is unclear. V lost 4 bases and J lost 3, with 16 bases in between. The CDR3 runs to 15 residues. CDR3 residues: CASSSWTSGGYEQYF. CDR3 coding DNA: TGTGCCAGCAGTTCATGGACCTCAGGTGGCTACGAGCAGTACTTC.

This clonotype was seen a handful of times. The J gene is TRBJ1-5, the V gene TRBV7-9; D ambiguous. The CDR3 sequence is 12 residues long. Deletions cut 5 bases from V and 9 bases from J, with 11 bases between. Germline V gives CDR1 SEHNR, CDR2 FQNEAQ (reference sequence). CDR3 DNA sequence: TGTGCCAGCAGCGAAGGCTTTGGGCCCCAGCATTTT. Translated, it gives CASSEGFGPQHF.

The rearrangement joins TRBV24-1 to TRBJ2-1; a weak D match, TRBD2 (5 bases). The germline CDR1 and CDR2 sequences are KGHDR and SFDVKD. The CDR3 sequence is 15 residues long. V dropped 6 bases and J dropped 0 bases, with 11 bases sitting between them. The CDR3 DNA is TGTGCCACCAGTTCGGTAGCGAGCTCCTACAATGAGCAGTTCTTC. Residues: CATSSVASSYNEQFF.

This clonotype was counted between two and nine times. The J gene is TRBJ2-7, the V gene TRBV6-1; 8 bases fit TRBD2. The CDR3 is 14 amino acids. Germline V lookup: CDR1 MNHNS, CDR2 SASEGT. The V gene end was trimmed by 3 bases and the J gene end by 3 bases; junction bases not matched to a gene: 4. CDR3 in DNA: TGTGCCAGCAGTGACGTAGCGGGAAACTACGAGCAGTACGTC. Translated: CASSDVAGNYEQYV.

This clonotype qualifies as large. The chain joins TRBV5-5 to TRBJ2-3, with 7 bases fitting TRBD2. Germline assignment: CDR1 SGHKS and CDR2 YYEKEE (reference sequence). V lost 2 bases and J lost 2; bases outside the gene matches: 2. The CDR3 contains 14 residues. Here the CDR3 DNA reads TGTGCCAGCAGCTTCAGCGGGGCCACAGATACGCAGTATTTT. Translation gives CASSFSGATDTQYF.

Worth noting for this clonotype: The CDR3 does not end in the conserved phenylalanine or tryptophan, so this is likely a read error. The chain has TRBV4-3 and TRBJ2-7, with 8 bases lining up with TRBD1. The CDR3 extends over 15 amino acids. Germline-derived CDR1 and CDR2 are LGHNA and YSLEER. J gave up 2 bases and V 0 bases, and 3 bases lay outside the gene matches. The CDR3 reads CASSQEGTGAYEQYC. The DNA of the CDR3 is TGCGCCAGCAGCCAAGAAGGGACAGGAGCCTACGAGCAGTACTGC.

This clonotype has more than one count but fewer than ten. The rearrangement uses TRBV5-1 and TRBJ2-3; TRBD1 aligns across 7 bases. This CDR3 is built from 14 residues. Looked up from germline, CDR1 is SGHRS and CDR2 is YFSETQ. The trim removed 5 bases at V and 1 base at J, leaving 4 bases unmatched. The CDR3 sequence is CASRFTGGTDTQYF. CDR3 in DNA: TGCGCCAGCAGGTTTACAGGGGGCACAGATACGCAGTATTTT.

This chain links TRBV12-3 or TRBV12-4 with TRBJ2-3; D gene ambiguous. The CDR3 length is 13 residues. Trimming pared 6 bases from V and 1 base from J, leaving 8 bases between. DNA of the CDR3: TGTGCCAGCAGGCGGAGCGGCACAGATACGCAGTATTTT. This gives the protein CASRRSGTDTQYF.

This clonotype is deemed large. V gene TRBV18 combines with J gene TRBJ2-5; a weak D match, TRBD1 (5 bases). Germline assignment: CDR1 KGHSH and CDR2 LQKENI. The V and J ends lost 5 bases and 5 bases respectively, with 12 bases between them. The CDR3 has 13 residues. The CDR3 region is CASSGANTETQYF. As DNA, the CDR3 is TGTGCCAGCTCAGGGGCTAATACGGAGACCCAGTACTTC.

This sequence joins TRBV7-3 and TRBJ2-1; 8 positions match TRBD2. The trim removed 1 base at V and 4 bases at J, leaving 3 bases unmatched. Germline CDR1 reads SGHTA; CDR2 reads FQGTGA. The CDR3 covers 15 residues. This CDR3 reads CASSLNSGKYNEQFF. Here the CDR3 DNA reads TGTGCCAGCAGCTTAAATAGCGGGAAGTACAATGAGCAGTTCTTC.

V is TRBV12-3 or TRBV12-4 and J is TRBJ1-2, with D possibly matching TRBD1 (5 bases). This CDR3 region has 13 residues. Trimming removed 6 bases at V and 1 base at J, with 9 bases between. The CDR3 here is CASRGTDNYGYTF. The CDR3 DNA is TGTGCCAGCAGGGGGACGGATAACTATGGCTACACCTTC.

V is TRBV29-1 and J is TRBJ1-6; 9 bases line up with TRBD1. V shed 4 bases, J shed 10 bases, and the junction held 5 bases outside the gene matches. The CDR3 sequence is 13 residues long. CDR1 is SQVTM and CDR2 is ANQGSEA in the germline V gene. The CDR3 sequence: CSVAGQGGSPLHF. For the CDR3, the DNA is TGCAGCGTTGCGGGACAGGGAGGATCACCCCTCCACTTT.

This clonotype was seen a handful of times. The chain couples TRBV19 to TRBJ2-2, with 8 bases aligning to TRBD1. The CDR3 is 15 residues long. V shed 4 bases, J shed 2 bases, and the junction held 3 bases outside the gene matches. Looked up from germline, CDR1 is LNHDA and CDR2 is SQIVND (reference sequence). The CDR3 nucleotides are TGTGCCAGTAGTAACGACAGGGGTAACACCGGGGAGCTGTTTTTT. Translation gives CASSNDRGNTGELFF.

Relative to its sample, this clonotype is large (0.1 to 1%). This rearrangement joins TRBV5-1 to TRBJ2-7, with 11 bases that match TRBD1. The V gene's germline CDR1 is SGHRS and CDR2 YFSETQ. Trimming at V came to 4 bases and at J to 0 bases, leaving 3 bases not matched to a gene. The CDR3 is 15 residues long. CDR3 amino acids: CASSPGQGGSYEQYV. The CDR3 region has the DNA TGCGCCAGCAGCCCGGGACAGGGGGGCTCCTACGAGCAGTACGTC.

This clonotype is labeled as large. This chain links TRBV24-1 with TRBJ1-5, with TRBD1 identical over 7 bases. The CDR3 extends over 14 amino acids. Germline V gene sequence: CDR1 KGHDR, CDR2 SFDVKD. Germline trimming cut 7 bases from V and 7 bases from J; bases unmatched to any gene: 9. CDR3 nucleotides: TGTGCCACCAGGCCTACAGGGGATGGCCAGCCCCAGCATTTT. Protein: CATRPTGDGQPQHF.

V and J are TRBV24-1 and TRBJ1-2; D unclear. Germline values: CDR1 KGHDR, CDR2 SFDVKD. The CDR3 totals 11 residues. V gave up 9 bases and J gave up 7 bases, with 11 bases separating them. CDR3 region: CATSEGSGYTF. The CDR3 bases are TGTGCCACCTCTGAAGGGTCTGGCTACACCTTC.

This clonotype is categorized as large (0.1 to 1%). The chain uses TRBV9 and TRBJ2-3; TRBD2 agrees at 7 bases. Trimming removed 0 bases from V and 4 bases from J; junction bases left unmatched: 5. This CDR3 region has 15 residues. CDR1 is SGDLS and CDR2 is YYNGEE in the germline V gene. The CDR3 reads CASSVVAGESDTQYF. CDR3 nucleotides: TGTGCCAGCAGCGTAGTTGCGGGGGAATCAGATACGCAGTATTTT.